The 27 T cell receptor beta chains given below trace back to one sample, sequenced in a study of T cell repertoires in cytomegalovirus infection. What these receptors recognize is not known. TCRdb fed the reads into MiXCR, producing one record per CDR3 protein. Of roughly 990,000 distinct CDR3 sequences listed, around 32% are singletons. The specimen comprised cultured CD8+ T cells from PBMCs, sampled from culture after CMV antigen stimulation. All receptors come from a human donor in good health (CMV status not recorded). Some clones in this sample may be carry-over from other donors' samples.

The rearrangement links TRBV6-6 to TRBJ1-5; 10 nucleotides match TRBD1. This CDR3 comprises 15 residues. V gave up 6 bases and J gave up 5 bases; unmatched junction bases: 7. Germline CDR1 is MNHNY and CDR2 is SVGAGI (reference sequence). CDR3: CASSFGTGVDQPQHF. The CDR3 DNA is TGTGCCAGCAGCTTCGGGACAGGGGTTGATCAGCCCCAGCATTTT.

The rearrangement uses TRBV6-4 and TRBJ1-5; TRBD1 aligns across 7 bases. Unmatched junction bases numbered 2, after V lost 4 bases and J lost 5 bases. Looked up from germline, CDR1 is MRHNA and CDR2 is SNTAGT. The CDR3 contains 13 residues. The chain's CDR3 is CASSVDRYQPQHF. In nucleotides, the CDR3 is TGTGCCAGCAGTGTGGACAGGTATCAGCCCCAGCATTTT.

This clonotype has just a few counts. V and J are TRBV6-6 and TRBJ1-5, with TRBD1 identical over 7 bases. Germline trimming cut 5 bases from V and 2 bases from J; bases unmatched to any gene: 18. CDR1 MNHNY and CDR2 SVGAGI come from the germline V gene (reference sequence). The CDR3 runs 19 residues. CDR3 in amino acids: CASSGPDRVGLVGNQPQHF. The CDR3 region has the DNA TGTGCCAGCAGTGGCCCTGACAGGGTTGGCCTGGTTGGCAATCAGCCCCAGCATTTT.

The chain employs TRBV20-1 and TRBJ2-1; TRBD2 agrees at 12 bases. Unmatched junction bases numbered 7, after V lost 6 bases and J lost 7 bases. In germline, CDR1 is DFQATT, CDR2 SNEGSKA (reference sequence). The CDR3 spans 14 residues. The DNA for the CDR3 is TGCAGTGCCACACTAGCGGGGGGTTGGAATGAGCAGTTCTTC. Translated, it gives CSATLAGGWNEQFF.

The gene calls are TRBV9 and TRBJ1-1, with D possibly TRBD1 on 6 matching bases. CDR1 is SGDLS and CDR2 is YYNGEE in the germline V gene. With 0 bases removed from V and 0 bases from J, the gap between germline ends came to 24 bases. The CDR3 is 20 residues long. The CDR3 protein is CASSVAPRTVWSGLNTEAFF. In nucleotides, the CDR3 is TGTGCCAGCAGCGTAGCCCCCCGGACAGTCTGGTCGGGGCTGAACACTGAAGCTTTCTTT.

This clonotype was detected only a few times. V and J are TRBV2 and TRBJ2-2; D is possibly TRBD2 (5 bases). CDR1 is SNHLY and CDR2 is FYNNEI in the germline V gene. The CDR3 has 13 residues. Trimming removed 7 bases at V and 3 bases at J, with 9 bases between. CDR3 in amino acids: CASIEGYTGELFF. CDR3 DNA: TGTGCCAGCATCGAGGGCTACACCGGGGAGCTGTTTTTT.

The V gene is TRBV9, the J gene TRBJ2-1; either TRBD1 or TRBD2 may fit D (5 bases each). With 0 bases removed from V and 2 bases from J, the gap between germline ends came to 6 bases. CDR1 SGDLS and CDR2 YYNGEE come from the germline V gene. The CDR3 runs to 14 residues. CDR3 sequence reads: CASSVVGAYNEQFF. The CDR3 DNA reads TGTGCCAGCAGCGTAGTGGGGGCCTACAATGAGCAGTTCTTC. Drawing the rest from reference TRBV9 and TRBJ2-1, the complete variable domain is DSGVTQTPKHLITATGQRVTLRCSPRSGDLSVYWYQQSLDQGLQFLIQYYNGEERAKGNILERFSAQQFPDLHSELNLSSLELGDSALYFCASSVVGAYNEQFFGPGTRLTVL.

The chain uses TRBV10-3 and TRBJ1-2, with 7 bases identical to TRBD1. The J segment lost 8 bases and the V segment lost 11 bases, leaving 14 bases of the junction unmatched. This CDR3 is built from 13 residues. Germline V gene sequence: CDR1 ENHRY, CDR2 SYGVKD. The CDR3 DNA is TGTGCCGCCTTGGAGGGGGCAAGAGGGGGCTACACCTTC. Its protein product is CAALEGARGGYTF.

This clonotype was observed a few times. This chain uses TRBV7-3 with TRBJ1-2; D ambiguous. Germline CDR1 is SGHTA and CDR2 is FQGTGA. The CDR3 totals 15 residues. V was pared by 3 bases and J by 4 bases, with 15 bases between. CDR3 sequence reads: CASSLTPGEVYGYTF. CDR3 in DNA: TGTGCCAGCAGCTTGACCCCGGGAGAGGTCTATGGCTACACCTTC.

The chain has TRBV15 and TRBJ1-5; D not certain. The length of the CDR3 is 15 residues. The germline V gene encodes CDR1 LNHNV and CDR2 YYDKDF (reference sequence). V was pared by 2 bases and J by 4 bases, with 12 bases between. This CDR3 reads CATSRSRHPNQPQHF. CDR3 in DNA: TGTGCCACCAGCAGATCTAGACACCCTAATCAGCCCCAGCATTTT.

The genes are TRBV5-6 and TRBJ1-3; TRBD1 aligns across 12 bases. The trim removed 2 bases at V and 4 bases at J, leaving 4 bases unmatched. Germline CDR1 SGHDT, CDR2 YYEEEE. This CDR3 is 16 amino acids long. CDR3 loop: CASSFGTGGSGNTIYF. The CDR3 nucleotides read TGTGCCAGCAGCTTTGGGACAGGGGGCTCAGGAAACACCATATATTTT.

The V and J genes are TRBV12-3 or TRBV12-4 and TRBJ2-4, with D perhaps matching TRBD2 (6 bases). The CDR3 covers 13 residues. V lost 7 bases, J lost 9 bases, and 16 bases lay in between. CDR3 region: CASNLLGGGIQYF. The CDR3 DNA sequence: TGTGCCAGCAACCTCCTGGGGGGTGGCATTCAGTACTTC.

This clonotype has a count of ten or more. The CDR3 is CASSHPFSGGVSSTDTQYF. CDR3 nucleotides: TGTGCCAGCAGCCATCCCTTTAGCGGGGGGGTATCTAGCACAGATACGCAGTATTTT. The chain combines TRBV7-9 with TRBJ2-3; 11 positions match TRBD2. V was pared by 5 bases and J by 0 bases, with 13 bases of the junction left unmatched. This CDR3 contains 19 residues. In germline, CDR1 is SEHNR, CDR2 FQNEAQ (reference sequence).

V is TRBV5-6 and J is TRBJ2-7; D not resolved. This CDR3 has 13 amino acids. Germline values: CDR1 SGHDT, CDR2 YYEEEE. V lost 1 base to trimming and J lost 3 bases, with 8 bases between them. The CDR3 DNA follows: TGTGCCAGCAGCTTGCGCCAGCGCTACGAGCAGTACGTC. Residues: CASSLRQRYEQYV.

The V call is TRBV7-9, the J call TRBJ2-1; D gene ambiguous. CDR3 length: 14 residues. Trimming removed 1 base from V and 8 bases from J, with 12 bases in between. Germline V gene lookup returns CDR1 SEHNR and CDR2 FQNEAQ (reference sequence). Here the CDR3 DNA reads TGTGCCAGCAGCTTAGACACAAATAGGGATGAGCAGTTCTTC. Translating it yields CASSLDTNRDEQFF.

The V and J genes are TRBV6-1 and TRBJ2-7; D is possibly TRBD1 (5 bases). This CDR3 contains 14 residues. Germline CDR1 MNHNS, CDR2 SASEGT. Trimming took 5 bases from V and 4 from J, leaving 15 bases between them. CDR3 region: CASSSWQGGYEQYF. Written as DNA, the CDR3 is TGTGCCAGCAGTTCCTGGCAGGGTGGATACGAGCAGTACTTC.

The chain has TRBV2 and TRBJ1-5, with a weak D call TRBD1 (5 bases). Deletions cut 8 bases from V and 3 bases from J, with 11 bases between. Looked up from germline, CDR1 is SNHLY and CDR2 is FYNNEI. CDR3 size: 13 residues. Here the CDR3 reads CASCGGYNQPQHF. The CDR3, as DNA: TGTGCCAGCTGTGGGGGATACAATCAGCCCCAGCATTTT. Full variable domain (outside the CDR3, taken from reference TRBV2 and TRBJ1-5): EPEVTQTPSHQVTQMGQEVILRCVPISNHLYFYWYRQILGQKVEFLVSFYNNEISEKSEIFDDQFSVERPDGSNFTLKIRSTKLEDSAMYFCASCGGYNQPQHFGDGTRLSIL.

Comments on this clonotype: The junction shows a germline mismatch at one end, possibly a read error. The chain couples TRBV6-2 or TRBV6-3 to TRBJ1-1; maybe TRBD1 (5 bases). CDR3 size: 14 residues. Germline V gene data show CDR1 as MNHEY and CDR2 as SVGEGT. CDR3 sequence reads: CTSSYLDILLEAFF. CDR3 nucleotide sequence: TGTACCAGCAGTTACCTGGACATACTTCTTGAAGCTTTCTTT.

This clonotype was seen repeatedly, ten times or more. The chain recombines TRBV12-3 or TRBV12-4 with TRBJ1-2; 9 bases align to TRBD1. This CDR3 has 15 amino acids. V gave up 6 bases and J gave up 2 bases; unmatched junction bases: 7. The CDR3 nucleotides read TGTGCCAGCAGCCCCAGGGACAGGGTAAACTATGGCTACACCTTC. Translating it yields CASSPRDRVNYGYTF.

The rearrangement uses TRBV2 and TRBJ1-6; D gene ambiguous. This CDR3 is built from 14 residues. Germline lookup yields CDR1 SNHLY and CDR2 FYNNEI. Trimming cost V 3 bases and J 6 bases, with 9 bases left between them. The CDR3 DNA sequence: TGTGCCAGCAGTGACGAGGGTTTTAATTCACCCCTCCACTTT. It codes for CASSDEGFNSPLHF.

This clonotype was picked up a small number of times. J is TRBJ1-1 and V is TRBV19; tentatively, D is TRBD1 (6 bases). Germline values: CDR1 LNHDA, CDR2 SQIVND (reference sequence). This CDR3 contains 13 residues. The CDR3 is CAVAAGAYTEAFF. For the CDR3, the DNA is TGTGCAGTAGCAGCGGGGGCATACACTGAAGCTTTCTTT.

The rearrangement uses TRBV19 and TRBJ1-4; D unresolved. Trimming pared 5 bases from V and 7 bases from J, leaving 20 bases between. The V gene's germline CDR1 is LNHDA and CDR2 SQIVND (reference sequence). The CDR3 spans 16 residues. DNA of the CDR3: TGTGCCAGTAGTCCCGGACTGGATTCTGCGGGTGAAAAACTGTTTTTT. This gives the protein CASSPGLDSAGEKLFF.

The chain couples TRBV29-1 to TRBJ2-1; 9 bases are shared with TRBD1. Trimming cost V 4 bases and J 5 bases; bases outside gene matches: 6. CDR3 length: 14 residues. The V gene's germline CDR1 is SQVTM and CDR2 ANQGSEA. The chain's CDR3 is CSVVDRGRDNEQFF. The CDR3 DNA follows: TGCAGCGTTGTAGACAGGGGGAGAGACAATGAGCAGTTCTTC.

The gene calls are TRBV19 and TRBJ1-4, with TRBD1 as a possible D gene (6 bases). Germline lookup yields CDR1 LNHDA and CDR2 SQIVND (reference sequence). CDR3 length equals 14 residues. Trimming cost V 3 bases and J 4 bases, with 9 bases left between them. As DNA, the CDR3 is TGTGCCAGTAGTATCGCAGGGGTTAATGAAAAACTGTTTTTT. Its translation: CASSIAGVNEKLFF.

The chain uses TRBV6-5 and TRBJ2-7; 8 bases are shared with TRBD1. The CDR3 is 15 residues long. The germline V gene has CDR1 MNHEY and CDR2 SVGAGI. V was pared by 1 base and J by 2 bases, with 4 bases of the junction left unmatched. The CDR3 DNA reads TGTGCCAGCAGTTACTTCGGACAGGGACCCTACGAGCAGTACTTC. This codes for CASSYFGQGPYEQYF.

The V and J genes are TRBV9 and TRBJ1-3; D remains ambiguous. Germline V CDR1 and CDR2: SGDLS, YYNGEE. Trimming took off 0 bases at V and 3 bases at J, with 13 bases between the two ends. The CDR3 runs 16 residues. Written as DNA, the CDR3 is TGTGCCAGCAGCGTAGTGTCACAAAGTAGTGGAAACACCATATATTTT. It translates to CASSVVSQSSGNTIYF.

The chain is built from TRBV5-6 and TRBJ2-7; D remains unclear. From germline, CDR1 is SGHDT and CDR2 YYEEEE. This CDR3 contains 12 residues. V lost 4 bases to trimming and J lost 3 bases, with 8 bases between them. The CDR3 nucleotides are TGTGCCAGCAGCGTCGGGCTCTACGAGCAGTACGTC. Protein: CASSVGLYEQYV.